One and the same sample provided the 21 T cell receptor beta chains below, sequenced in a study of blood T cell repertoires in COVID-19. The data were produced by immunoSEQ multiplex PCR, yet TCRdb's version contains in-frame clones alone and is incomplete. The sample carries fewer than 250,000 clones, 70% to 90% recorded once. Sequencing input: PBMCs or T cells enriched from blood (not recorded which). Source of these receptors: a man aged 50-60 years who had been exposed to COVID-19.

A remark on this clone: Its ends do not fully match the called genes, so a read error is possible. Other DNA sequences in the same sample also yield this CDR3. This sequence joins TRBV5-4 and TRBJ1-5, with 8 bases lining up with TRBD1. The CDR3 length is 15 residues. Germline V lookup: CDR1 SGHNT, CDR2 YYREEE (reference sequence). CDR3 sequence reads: CASSLKPGGNQPQHF. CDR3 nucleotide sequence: TGTGCCAGCAGCTTAAAACCAGGGGGCAATCAGCCTCAGCATTTT.

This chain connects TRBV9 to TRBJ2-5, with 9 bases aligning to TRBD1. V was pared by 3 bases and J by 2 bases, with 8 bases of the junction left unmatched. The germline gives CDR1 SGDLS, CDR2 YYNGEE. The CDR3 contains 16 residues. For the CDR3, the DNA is TGTGCCAGCAGCGCAGGGACAGGGAGTGGTCAAGAGACCCAGTACTTC. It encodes CASSAGTGSGQETQYF. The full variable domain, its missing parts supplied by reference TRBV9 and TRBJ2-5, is DSGVTQTPKHLITATGQRVTLRCSPRSGDLSVYWYQQSLDQGLQFLIQYYNGEERAKGNILERFSAQQFPDLHSELNLSSLELGDSALYFCASSAGTGSGQETQYFGPGTRLLVL.

The CDR3 DNA sequence: TGTGCCAGCAGCAGGACAGGGTTCATGAACACTGAAGCTTTCTTT. Its translation: CASSRTGFMNTEAFF. This chain connects TRBV9 to TRBJ1-1; 8 bases align to TRBD1. Germline CDR1 is SGDLS and CDR2 is YYNGEE. V lost 4 bases and J lost 0; bases outside the gene matches: 5. The CDR3 runs to 15 residues.

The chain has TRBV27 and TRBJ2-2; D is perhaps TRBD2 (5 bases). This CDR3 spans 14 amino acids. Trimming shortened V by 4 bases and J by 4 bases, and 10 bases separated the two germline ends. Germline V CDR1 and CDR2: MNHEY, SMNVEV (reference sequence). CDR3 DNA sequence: TGTGCCAGCAGTTACGGGGTTTTCACCGGGGAGCTGTTTTTT. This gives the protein CASSYGVFTGELFF.

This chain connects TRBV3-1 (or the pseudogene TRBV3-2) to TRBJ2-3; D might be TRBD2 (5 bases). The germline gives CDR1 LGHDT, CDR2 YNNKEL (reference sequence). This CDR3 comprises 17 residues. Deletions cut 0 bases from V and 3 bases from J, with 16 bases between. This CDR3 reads CASSQDQGLPITDTQYF. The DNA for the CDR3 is TGTGCCAGCAGCCAAGATCAAGGACTTCCCATAACAGATACGCAGTATTTT.

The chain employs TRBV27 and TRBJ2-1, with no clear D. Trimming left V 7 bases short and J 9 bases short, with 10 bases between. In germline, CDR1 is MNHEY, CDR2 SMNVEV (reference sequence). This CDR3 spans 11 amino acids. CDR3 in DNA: TGTGCCAGCATCCGAGGCGGTGAGCAGTTCTTC. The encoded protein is CASIRGGEQFF.

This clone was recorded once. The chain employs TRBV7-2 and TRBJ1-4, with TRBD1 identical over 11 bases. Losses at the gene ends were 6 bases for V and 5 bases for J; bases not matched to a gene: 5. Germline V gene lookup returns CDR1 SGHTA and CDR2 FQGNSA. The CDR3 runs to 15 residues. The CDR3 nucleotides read TGTGCCAGCAGTTCTCGGACAGGGGGCAATGAAAAACTGTTTTTT. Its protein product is CASSSRTGGNEKLFF.

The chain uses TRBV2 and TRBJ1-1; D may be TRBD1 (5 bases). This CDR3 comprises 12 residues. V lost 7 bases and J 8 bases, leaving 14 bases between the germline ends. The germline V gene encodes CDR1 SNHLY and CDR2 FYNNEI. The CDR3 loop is CASTGEDIEAFF. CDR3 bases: TGTGCCAGCACGGGGGAGGACATCGAAGCTTTCTTT.

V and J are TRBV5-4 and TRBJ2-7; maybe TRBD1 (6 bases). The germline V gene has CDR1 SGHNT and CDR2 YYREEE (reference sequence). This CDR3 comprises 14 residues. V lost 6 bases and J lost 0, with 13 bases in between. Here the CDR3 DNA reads TGTGCCAGCACCTTCGACAGGAGCTCCTACGAGCAGTACTTC. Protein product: CASTFDRSSYEQYF.

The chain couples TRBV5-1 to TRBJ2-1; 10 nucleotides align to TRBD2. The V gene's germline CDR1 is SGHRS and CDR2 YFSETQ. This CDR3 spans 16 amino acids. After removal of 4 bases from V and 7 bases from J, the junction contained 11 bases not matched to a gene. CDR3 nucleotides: TGCGCCAGCAGCCCCACCGGGACTAGCGTCAAAAATGAGCAGTTCTTC. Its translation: CASSPTGTSVKNEQFF.

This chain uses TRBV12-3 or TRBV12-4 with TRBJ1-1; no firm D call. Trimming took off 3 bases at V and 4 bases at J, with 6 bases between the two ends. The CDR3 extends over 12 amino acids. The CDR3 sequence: CASSFGPTEAFF. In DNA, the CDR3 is TGTGCCAGCAGTTTTGGGCCCACTGAAGCTTTCTTT.

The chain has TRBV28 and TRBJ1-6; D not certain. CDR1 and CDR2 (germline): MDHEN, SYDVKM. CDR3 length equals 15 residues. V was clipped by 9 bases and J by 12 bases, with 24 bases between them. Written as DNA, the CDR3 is TGTGCCAGTTTACCCAGTGGCCTTATATCGGGACCCCTCCACTTT. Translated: CASLPSGLISGPLHF.

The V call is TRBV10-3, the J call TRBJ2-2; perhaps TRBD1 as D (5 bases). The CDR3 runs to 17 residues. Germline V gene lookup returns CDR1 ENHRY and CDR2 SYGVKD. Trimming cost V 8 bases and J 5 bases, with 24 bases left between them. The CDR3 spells CAIPKSLEGDITGELFF. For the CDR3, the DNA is TGTGCCATCCCCAAGTCCCTGGAAGGGGATATAACCGGGGAGCTGTTTTTT.

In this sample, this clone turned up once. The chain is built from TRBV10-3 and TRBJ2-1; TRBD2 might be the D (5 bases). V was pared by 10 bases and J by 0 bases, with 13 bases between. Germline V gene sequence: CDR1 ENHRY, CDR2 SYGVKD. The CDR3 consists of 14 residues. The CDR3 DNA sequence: TGTGCCACGCAACCGGGAAGCTCCTACAATGAGCAGTTCTTC. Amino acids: CATQPGSSYNEQFF.

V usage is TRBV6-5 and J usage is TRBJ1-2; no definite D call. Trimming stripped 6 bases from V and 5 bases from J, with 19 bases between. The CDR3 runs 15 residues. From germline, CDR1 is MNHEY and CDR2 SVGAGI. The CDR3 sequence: CASSYEPTAHYGYTF. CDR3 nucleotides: TGTGCCAGCAGCTATGAGCCTACAGCACATTATGGCTACACCTTC.

CDR3 residues: CAWSLTGPNEKLFF. The DNA of the CDR3 is TGTGCCTGGAGTTTAACAGGGCCAAATGAAAAACTGTTTTTT. This chain links TRBV30 with TRBJ1-4; tentative D call: TRBD1 (6 bases). This CDR3 has 14 amino acids. Per the germline V gene, CDR1 is GTSNPN and CDR2 is SVGIG (reference sequence). The ends were cut back, 2 bases at V and 5 bases at J, with 12 bases in the middle. Full variable domain (outside the CDR3, taken from reference TRBV30 and TRBJ1-4): SQTIHQWPATLVQPVGSPLSLECTVEGTSNPNLYWYRQAAGRGLQLLFYSVGIGQISSEVPQNLSASRPQDRQFILSSKKLLLSDSGFYLCAWSLTGPNEKLFFGSGTQLSVL.

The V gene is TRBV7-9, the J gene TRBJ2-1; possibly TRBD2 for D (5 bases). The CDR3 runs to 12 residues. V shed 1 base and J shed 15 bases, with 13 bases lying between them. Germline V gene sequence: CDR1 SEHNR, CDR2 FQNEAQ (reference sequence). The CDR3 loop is CASSLDQASPFF. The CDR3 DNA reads TGTGCCAGCAGCTTAGATCAGGCTAGCCCGTTCTTC.

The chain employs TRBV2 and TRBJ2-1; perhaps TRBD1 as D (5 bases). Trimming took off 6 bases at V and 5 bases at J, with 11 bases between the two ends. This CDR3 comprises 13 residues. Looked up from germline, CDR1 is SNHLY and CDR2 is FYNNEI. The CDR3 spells CASSLQEHNEQFF. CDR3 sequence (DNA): TGTGCCAGCAGCCTACAGGAGCACAATGAGCAGTTCTTC.

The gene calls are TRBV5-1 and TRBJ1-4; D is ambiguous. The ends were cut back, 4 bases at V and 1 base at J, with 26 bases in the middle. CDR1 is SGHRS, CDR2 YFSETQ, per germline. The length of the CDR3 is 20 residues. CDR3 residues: CASSPDHRSLRIGTNEKLFF. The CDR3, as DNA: TGCGCCAGCAGCCCCGATCATCGGTCCTTAAGAATTGGAACTAATGAAAAACTGTTTTTT.

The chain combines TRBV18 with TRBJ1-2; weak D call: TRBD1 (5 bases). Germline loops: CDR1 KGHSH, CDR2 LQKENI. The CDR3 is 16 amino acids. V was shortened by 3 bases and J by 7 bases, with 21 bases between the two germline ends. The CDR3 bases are TGTGCCAGCTCACCGATTGACAGCGCGCAACTAAGTGGCTACACCTTC. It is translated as CASSPIDSAQLSGYTF.

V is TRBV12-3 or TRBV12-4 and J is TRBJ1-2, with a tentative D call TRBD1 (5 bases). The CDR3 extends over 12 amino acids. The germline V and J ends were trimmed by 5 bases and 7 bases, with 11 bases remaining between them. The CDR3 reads CASSAQEFGYTF. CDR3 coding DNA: TGTGCCAGCAGTGCACAGGAATTTGGCTACACCTTC.